The rows below give T cell receptor beta chains drawn from one sample of a study of cytotoxic CD8 clonotypes in ibrutinib-treated CLL. This table comes from immunoSEQ multiplex PCR, and its TCRdb copy is limited to in-frame clones, with some not included. The data hold over 120,000 clones, with 75% to 80% observed a single time. Sequencing used PBMCs, obtained after 24 months of ibrutinib treatment. The receptors shown here come from a human donor with chronic lymphocytic leukemia. Both conserved end residues are part of each CDR3. A D gene is named only where the DNA matches it firmly. For some rows the clone size is stated as once, few or many, or as a class when expanded; others skip it.

d_call j_call clone_size v_call cdr3_aa cdr3_nt
TRBD1 TRBJ2-5 - TRBV7-2 CASSPASGQGQETQYF TGTGCCAGCAGCCCTGCTTCGGGACAGGGACAAGAGACCCAGTACTTC
TRBD2 TRBJ2-5 - TRBV5-1 CASSTQMEGLAIGETQYF TGCGCCAGCAGCACACAAATGGAGGGACTAGCGATAGGAGAGACCCAGTACTTC
TRBD1 TRBJ1-2 - TRBV7-2 CASSLGQGYGYTF TGTGCCAGCAGCTTAGGACAGGGCTATGGCTACACCTTC
TRBD1 TRBJ2-7 - TRBV6-5 CASSTNRGGNEQYF TGTGCCAGCAGTACGAACAGGGGTGGTAACGAGCAGTACTTC
- TRBJ1-3 - TRBV7-8 CASSDPGNTIYF TGTGCCAGCAGCGACCCTGGAAACACCATATATTTT
- TRBJ2-7 - TRBV6-5 CASRLGIRDEQYF TGTGCCAGCAGGTTAGGGATTAGAGACGAGCAGTACTTC
- TRBJ2-5 few TRBV6-1 CASSVVPETQYF TGTGCCAGCAGTGTGGTACCGGAGACCCAGTACTTC
- TRBJ1-4 - TRBV25-1 CASSDSGNPNEKLFF TGTGCCAGCAGTGATTCTGGCAACCCCAATGAAAAACTGTTTTTT
- TRBJ2-7 - TRBV28 CASRYEQVGEQYF TGTGCCAGCAGGTATGAACAGGTTGGGGAGCAGTACTTC
TRBD1 TRBJ1-1 - TRBV29-1 CSVDTGANTEAFF TGCAGCGTCGATACAGGGGCGAACACTGAAGCTTTCTTT
TRBD1 TRBJ2-4 - TRBV5-5 CASSPGQGSTMKNIQYF TGTGCCAGCAGCCCGGGACAGGGTTCGACTATGAAAAACATTCAGTACTTC
- TRBJ1-5 few TRBV28 CASRGLWNQPQHF TGTGCCAGCAGGGGGCTGTGGAATCAGCCCCAGCATTTT
TRBD2 TRBJ2-2 - TRBV19 CASSRGLARSGELFF TGTGCCAGTAGCCGTGGACTAGCTAGGTCCGGGGAGCTGTTTTTT
- TRBJ1-2 - TRBV6-5 CASRRQANYGYTF TGTGCCAGCAGGCGACAGGCGAACTATGGCTACACCTTC
TRBD2 TRBJ2-3 - TRBV6-5 CASSYSPPPGGTQYF TGTGCCAGCAGTTACTCTCCCCCCCCCGGGGGGACGCAGTATTTT
- TRBJ1-5 once TRBV7-2 CASSTTGGQPQHF TGTGCCAGCAGCACCACCGGGGGGCAGCCCCAGCATTTT
- TRBJ1-5 few TRBV19 CASSVGGNRFQPQHF TGTGCCAGTAGTGTAGGAGGAAATAGATTTCAGCCCCAGCATTTT
- TRBJ2-7 - TRBV4-2 CASSQARRTYEQYF TGTGCCAGCAGCCAAGCCCGACGGACCTACGAGCAGTACTTC
- TRBJ2-2 many TRBV7-2 CASSPPGGELFF TGTGCCAGCAGCCCCCCGGGCGGGGAGCTGTTTTTT
- TRBJ1-2 - TRBV7-2 CASSTPGMGAYGYTF TGTGCCAGCAGCACCCCAGGGATGGGGGCCTATGGCTACACCTTC
- TRBJ2-5 - TRBV18 CASSPVAQETQYF TGTGCCAGCTCACCGGTGGCCCAAGAGACCCAGTACTTC
TRBD2 TRBJ2-7 - TRBV5-1 CASSLAFGVGTSGSNYEQYF TGCGCCAGCAGCTTGGCCTTTGGAGTTGGGACTAGCGGAAGCAACTACGAGCAGTACTTC
- TRBJ2-7 once TRBV28 CASHRRDTTYEQYF TGTGCCAGCCATCGGAGGGACACCACCTACGAGCAGTACTTC
- TRBJ2-7 - TRBV5-1 CASSLFEGGEQYF TGCGCCAGCAGCTTGTTTGAGGGTGGCGAGCAGTACTTC
TRBD1 TRBJ1-2 - TRBV4-2 CASTSGGGRGGGYTF TGTGCCAGCACCTCCGGCGGCGGCAGGGGGGGAGGCTACACCTTC
- TRBJ1-4 - TRBV30 CACTGQETNEKLFF TGTGCCTGCACTGGACAAGAGACTAATGAAAAACTGTTTTTT
- TRBJ1-2 - TRBV28 CANSPVGGNYGYTF TGTGCCAACTCCCCCGTCGGCGGGAACTATGGCTACACCTTC
- TRBJ2-4 once TRBV5-1 CASSPRGPRGIQYF TGCGCCAGCAGCCCTCGAGGACCGCGCGGCATTCAGTACTTC
- TRBJ2-2 - TRBV5-6 CASSPGGGALGELFF TGTGCCAGCAGCCCGGGTGGCGGGGCCCTTGGGGAGCTGTTTTTT
- TRBJ2-2 - TRBV7-9 CASPRAADANTGELFF TGTGCCAGCCCCCGGGCAGCGGACGCGAACACCGGGGAGCTGTTTTTT
- TRBJ2-7 - TRBV18 CASSPEVGRGEQYF TGTGCCAGCTCACCGGAGGTGGGCCGGGGGGAGCAGTACTTC
TRBD2 TRBJ2-5 - TRBV7-9 CASSWFSGSSQETQYF TGTGCCAGCAGCTGGTTTAGCGGGAGTAGCCAAGAGACCCAGTACTTC
TRBD1 TRBJ1-1 - TRBV19 CASTRTGPAAEAFF TGTGCCAGTACCCGGACAGGTCCTGCGGCTGAAGCTTTCTTT
- TRBJ2-5 few TRBV6-5 CASSYRAGETQYF TGTGCCAGCAGTTACCGGGCGGGGGAGACCCAGTACTTC
- TRBJ2-6 few TRBV29-1 CSVEGWGSGANVLTF TGCAGCGTTGAGGGGTGGGGATCTGGGGCCAACGTCCTGACTTTC
- TRBJ1-5 - TRBV14 CASSPFNWVEQPQHF TGTGCCAGCAGCCCCTTTAACTGGGTGGAGCAGCCCCAGCATTTT
TRBD2 TRBJ2-2 - TRBV5-1 CASSSSGRTNTGELFF TGCGCCAGCAGCTCCAGCGGGAGGACGAACACCGGGGAGCTGTTTTTT
- TRBJ2-7 few TRBV27 CASSDTYEQYF TGTGCCAGCAGTGACACCTACGAGCAGTACTTC
- TRBJ1-2 - TRBV9 CASSRQERHGYTF TGTGCCAGCAGCCGACAGGAGCGTCATGGCTACACCTTC
- TRBJ2-7 - TRBV27 CASSPFAPLGGREGYF TGTGCCAGCAGCCCCTTTGCCCCCCTGGGTGGGCGCGAGGGGTACTTC
- TRBJ1-2 - TRBV9 CASSVGTNYGYTF TGTGCCAGCAGCGTAGGGACCAACTATGGCTACACCTTC
- TRBJ2-1 - TRBV7-9 CASSPKGQGWNEQFF TGTGCCAGCAGCCCCAAGGGCCAGGGCTGGAATGAGCAGTTCTTC
TRBD1 TRBJ1-5 - TRBV6-4 CASTHRGAHSKPQHF TGTGCCAGCACCCACAGGGGCGCCCATAGTAAGCCCCAGCATTTT
- TRBJ2-7 - TRBV25-1 CATSRTSYEQYF TGTGCCACGAGTCGGACCTCCTACGAGCAGTACTTC
- TRBJ1-5 - TRBV6-6 CASRTDRRDQPQHF TGTGCCAGCAGGACAGACAGGAGAGATCAGCCCCAGCATTTT
TRBD2 TRBJ2-1 - TRBV11-2 CASSPHLAGGYNEQFF TGTGCCAGCAGCCCCCATCTAGCGGGAGGCTACAATGAGCAGTTCTTC
TRBD1 TRBJ2-3 - TRBV7-6 CASSSNRGIDTQYF TGTGCCAGCAGCTCCAACAGGGGCATAGATACGCAGTATTTT
- TRBJ2-5 - TRBV5-1 CASSLGRGLETQYF TGCGCCAGCAGCTTGGGCAGAGGGTTAGAGACCCAGTACTTC
TRBD1 TRBJ2-3 many TRBV7-9 CASKGAKPQSTQYF TGTGCCAGCAAGGGGGCCAAGCCACAGAGTACGCAGTATTTT
- TRBJ2-7 - TRBV18 CASSPGLRTYEQYF TGTGCCAGCTCACCGGGACTCAGAACCTACGAGCAGTACTTC
TRBD1 TRBJ2-7 - TRBV4-3 CASSPRQGSSGYEQYF TGCGCCAGCAGCCCCCGACAGGGGAGCTCGGGCTACGAGCAGTACTTC
TRBD2 TRBJ2-1 - TRBV6-4 CASSPLLAGAPNEQFF TGTGCCAGCAGCCCCCTACTAGCGGGGGCCCCCAATGAGCAGTTCTTC
TRBD2 TRBJ2-7 - TRBV5-1 CASSPLTSGGYEQYF TGCGCCAGCAGCCCCTTGACTAGCGGGGGTTACGAGCAGTACTTC
- TRBJ1-2 - TRBV5-1 CASSLGTVNYGYTF TGCGCCAGCAGCTTGGGGACGGTGAACTATGGCTACACCTTC
- TRBJ2-5 medium-sized TRBV28 CASSFRAEPQETQYF TGTGCCAGCAGTTTCAGAGCGGAGCCCCAAGAGACCCAGTACTTC
- TRBJ2-2 - TRBV11-3 CASSPLNTGELFF TGTGCCAGCAGCCCCCTTAACACCGGGGAGCTGTTTTTT
- TRBJ1-5 medium-sized TRBV6-6 CASSLETSSQPQHF TGTGCCAGCAGTCTCGAAACAAGCAGCCAGCCCCAGCATTTT
- TRBJ1-1 - TRBV6-6 CASRGESGATEAFF TGTGCCAGCAGAGGGGAGTCCGGGGCCACTGAAGCTTTCTTT
TRBD2 TRBJ2-6 - TRBV19 CASSALFPGLAGDGANVLTF TGTGCCAGTAGTGCCCTCTTCCCGGGACTAGCGGGGGATGGGGCCAACGTCCTGACTTTC
- TRBJ2-5 many TRBV4-3 CASSQDRGGGSQETQYF TGCGCCAGCAGCCAAGACAGGGGGGGAGGGTCCCAAGAGACCCAGTACTTC